This T cell receptor beta chain was captured in a study of T cells after yellow fever vaccination (dated by TCRdb to about 2019). Concerning the study at large: The SMART-Seq v4 Ultra Low Input RNA kit was used to prepare libraries from fractions with low cell numbers. To follow T-cell clones before and after both primary and booster YFV17D yellow fever vaccination, bulk TCR alpha and beta repertoires underwent longitudinal sequencing. Two healthy male donors, one aged 18 to 29 and one aged 30 to 39 years, were included in the cohort. Blood was collected at multiple timepoints before and after primary and secondary immunization, and bulk PBMC replicates and cell subsets were isolated. What the authors observed across the whole study: Compared with the primary T-cell response, the secondary T-cell response was faster but weaker, reaching its peak on day 5 rather than on day 15. Because the study included only two donors, the extent to which the findings can be generalized is limited. Computational filtering was needed because FACS-sorted repertoires could contain abundant contaminating clonotypes from the bulk population. A small share of clonotypes was detected in both CD4 and CD8 compartments, with the overlap likely arising from convergent recombination. After the booster, most clones that had expanded after primary vaccination were detected again (around 97% of CD4 and around nine tenths of CD8), suggesting broad maintenance of memory.

The germline V gene encodes CDR1 MNHNY and CDR2 SVGAGI (reference sequence). The CDR3 starts with the cysteine, ends with the phenylalanine, and has 14 residues. The retained sequence is limited to the CDR3, 42 bases, with the frame set at the first base. V has 5 bases trimmed and J has 4 bases trimmed; junction bases matching no gene number 6. This clonotype was picked up many times. There is no known antigen for this receptor. The input lacks base qualities; no much larger clone sits a single base away. TCR cDNA was synthesized by 5'RACE template switching, which introduced a universal primer site and unique molecular identifiers. cDNA synthesis was primed from both the TCR alpha and TCR beta constant segments. Two PCR steps were used to amplify libraries, with sample barcodes and sequencing adapters being added in the second step. Sequencing of the libraries was done on either Illumina HiSeq 2500 (2x100 bp) or NovaSeq (2x150 bp). The original methods were these. Reads were demultiplexed and collapsed into UMI consensus sequences with MIGEC, and V(D)J alignment was performed with MiXCR. Vaccine-responding clonotypes were defined with edgeR using replicate PBMC samples, requiring FDR below 0.01 and a log2 fold change above 5 up to day 15. Bulk clonotypes were assigned CD4 or CD8 identity according to which sequenced CD4 or CD8 repertoire held them at higher abundance. TCRdb reran the public reads through fastp at Q25 and MiXCR, keeping productive beta chains. Here each entry gathers all rows of one CDR3 protein and keeps the most common genes and DNA. The V and J calls here are based on TCRdb, not the publication. The sample table shows nearly 550,000 distinct CDR3 sequences, and about 19% are seen once. Over 11% of the sample rests with the top ten.

The treatment or condition label here, explained by the study, means: live attenuated yellow fever vaccine strain. Two biological replicates of bulk PBMCs were collected at each blood-draw timepoint. PBMCs were isolated from peripheral blood using a standard Ficoll-Paque protocol. TriZol was used to extract RNA from bulk PBMCs, from CD4 and CD8 fractions, and from dextramer-positive and dextramer-negative fractions. The chain is made from TRBV6-6 and TRBJ1-2, with 8 junctional bases fitting TRBD1. The specimen comprised PBMCs, sampled 15 days after the yellow fever booster vaccination. The receptor comes from a man aged 25 to 40 who received the YFV17D yellow fever vaccine. CDR3 region: CASSHGTGSYGYTF. At the DNA level, the sequence is TGTGCCAGCAGTCACGGGACAGGATCCTATGGCTACACCTTC.